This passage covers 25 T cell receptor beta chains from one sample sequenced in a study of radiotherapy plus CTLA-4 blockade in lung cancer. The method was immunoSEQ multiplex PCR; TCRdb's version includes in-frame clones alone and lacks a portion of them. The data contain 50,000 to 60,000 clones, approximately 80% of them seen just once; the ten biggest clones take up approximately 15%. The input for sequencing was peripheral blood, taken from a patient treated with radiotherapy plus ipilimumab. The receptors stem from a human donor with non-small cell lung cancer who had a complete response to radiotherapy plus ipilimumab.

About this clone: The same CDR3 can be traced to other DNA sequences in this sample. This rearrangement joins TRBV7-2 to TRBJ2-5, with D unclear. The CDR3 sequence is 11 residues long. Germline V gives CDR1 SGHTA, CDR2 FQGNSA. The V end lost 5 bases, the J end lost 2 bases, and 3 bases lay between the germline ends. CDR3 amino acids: CASSPQETQYF. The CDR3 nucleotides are TGTGCCAGCAGCCCACAAGAGACCCAGTACTTC. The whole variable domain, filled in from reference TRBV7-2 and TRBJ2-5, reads GAGVSQSPSNKVTEKGKDVELRCDPISGHTALYWYRQSLGQGLEFLIYFQGNSAPDKSGLPSDRFSAERTGGSVSTLTIQRTQQEDSAVYLCASSPQETQYFGPGTRLLVL.

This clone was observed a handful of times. DNA for the CDR3: TGTGCCAGCAGTCCAGACAGGGATTACTCTGGGGCCAACGTCCTGACTTTC. Translation: CASSPDRDYSGANVLTF. The V and J genes are TRBV2 and TRBJ2-6; TRBD1 agrees at 7 bases. CDR1 is SNHLY, CDR2 FYNNEI, per germline. Germline trimming cut 5 bases from V and 0 bases from J; bases unmatched to any gene: 7. The CDR3 has 17 residues.

In DNA form, the CDR3 reads TGTGCCAGCAGCCCGACTACACAGGGGATCCTGGGAAACACCATATATTTT. Protein sequence: CASSPTTQGILGNTIYF. The chain uses TRBV4-2 and TRBJ1-3; 7 bases fit TRBD1. CDR3 length: 17 residues. Per the germline V gene, CDR1 is LGHNA and CDR2 is YNFKEQ. The trim removed 4 bases at V and 4 bases at J, leaving 13 bases unmatched.

DNA of the CDR3: TGTGCCAGCAGCCCGCTTAGCGGGCCCTACGAGCAGTACGTC. It specifies CASSPLSGPYEQYV. The chain employs TRBV7-2 and TRBJ2-7; 7 bases are a match to TRBD2. The trim removed 5 bases at V and 2 bases at J, leaving 6 bases unmatched. This CDR3 has 14 amino acids. In germline, CDR1 is SGHTA, CDR2 FQGNSA.

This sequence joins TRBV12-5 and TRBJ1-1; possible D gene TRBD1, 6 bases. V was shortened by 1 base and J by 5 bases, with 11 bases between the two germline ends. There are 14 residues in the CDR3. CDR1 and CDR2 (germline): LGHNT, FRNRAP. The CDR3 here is CASGLGGHGTEAFF. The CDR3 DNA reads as TGTGCTAGTGGTTTGGGGGGGCATGGGACTGAAGCTTTCTTT.

In nucleotides, the CDR3 is TGTGCCAGCAGCTCCCTGAGATCCTACTATGGCTACACCTTC. Its translation is CASSSLRSYYGYTF. V gene TRBV11-2 combines with J gene TRBJ1-2; unclear D gene. The V and J ends lost 4 bases and 3 bases respectively, with 12 bases between them. Germline V gives CDR1 SGHAT, CDR2 FQNNGV. The CDR3 consists of 14 residues.

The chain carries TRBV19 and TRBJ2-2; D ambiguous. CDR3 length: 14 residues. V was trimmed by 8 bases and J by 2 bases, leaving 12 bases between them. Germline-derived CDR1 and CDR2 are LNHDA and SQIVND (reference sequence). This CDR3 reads CASGEWVNTGELFF. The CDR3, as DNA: TGTGCCAGTGGAGAATGGGTAAACACCGGGGAGCTGTTTTTT.

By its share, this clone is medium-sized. CDR3 DNA: TGTGCCAGCAACCCGGTACAGGGGACTGGCTACACCTTC. It yields the protein CASNPVQGTGYTF. V usage is TRBV6-1 and J usage is TRBJ1-2; 7 positions match TRBD1. This CDR3 spans 13 amino acids. The ends lost 7 bases at V and 7 bases at J; junction bases unmatched: 9. Looked up from germline, CDR1 is MNHNS and CDR2 is SASEGT.

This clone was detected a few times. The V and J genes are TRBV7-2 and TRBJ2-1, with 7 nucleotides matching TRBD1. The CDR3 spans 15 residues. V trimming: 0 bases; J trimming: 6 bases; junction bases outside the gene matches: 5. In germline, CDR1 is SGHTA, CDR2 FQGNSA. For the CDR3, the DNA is TGTGCCAGCAGCTTAGCGGGGACAGAAGGCAATGAGCAGTTCTTC. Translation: CASSLAGTEGNEQFF.

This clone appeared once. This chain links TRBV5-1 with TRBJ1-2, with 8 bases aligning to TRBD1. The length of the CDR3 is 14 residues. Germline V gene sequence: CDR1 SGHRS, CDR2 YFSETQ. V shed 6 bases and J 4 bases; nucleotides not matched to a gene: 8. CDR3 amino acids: CASTTAGTGYGYTF. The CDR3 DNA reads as TGCGCCAGCACCACCGCCGGGACAGGCTATGGCTACACCTTC.

CDR3: CASSRDSPSGANVLTF. The CDR3 bases are TGTGCCAGCAGCCGGGACAGTCCCTCTGGGGCCAACGTCCTGACTTTC. This sequence joins TRBV5-4 and TRBJ2-6, with 7 bases identical to TRBD1. J was trimmed by 0 bases and V by 4 bases; bases with no gene match: 4. Looked up from germline, CDR1 is SGHNT and CDR2 is YYREEE (reference sequence). CDR3 size: 16 residues.

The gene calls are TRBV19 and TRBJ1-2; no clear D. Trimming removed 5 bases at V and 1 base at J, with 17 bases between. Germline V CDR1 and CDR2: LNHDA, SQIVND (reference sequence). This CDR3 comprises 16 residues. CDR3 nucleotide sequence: TGTGCCAGTAGTTACACGGGGATGCCTTTTAACTATGGCTACACCTTC. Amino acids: CASSYTGMPFNYGYTF.

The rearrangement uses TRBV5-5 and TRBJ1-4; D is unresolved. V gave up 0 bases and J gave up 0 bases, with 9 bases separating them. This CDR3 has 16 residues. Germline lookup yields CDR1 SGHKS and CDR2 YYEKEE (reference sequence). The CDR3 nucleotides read TGTGCCAGCAGCTTGGGGTACAGAACAACTAATGAAAAACTGTTTTTT. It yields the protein CASSLGYRTTNEKLFF.

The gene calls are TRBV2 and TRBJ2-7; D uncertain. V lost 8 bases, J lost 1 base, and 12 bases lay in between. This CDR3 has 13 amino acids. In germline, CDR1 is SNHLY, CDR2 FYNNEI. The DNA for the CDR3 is TGTGCCAGCCGATTTACAGTATCCTACGAGCAGTACTTC. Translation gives CASRFTVSYEQYF.

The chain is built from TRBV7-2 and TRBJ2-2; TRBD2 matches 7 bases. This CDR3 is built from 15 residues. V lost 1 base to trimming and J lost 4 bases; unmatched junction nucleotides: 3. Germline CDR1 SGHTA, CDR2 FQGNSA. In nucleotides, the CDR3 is TGTGCCAGCAGCTTAGGGGGGGGGTTCACCGGGGAGCTGTTTTTT. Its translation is CASSLGGGFTGELFF.

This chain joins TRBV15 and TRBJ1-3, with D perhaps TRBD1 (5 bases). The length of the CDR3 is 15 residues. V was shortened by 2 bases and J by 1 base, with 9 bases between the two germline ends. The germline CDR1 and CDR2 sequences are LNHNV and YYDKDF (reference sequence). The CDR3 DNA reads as TGTGCCACCAGCAGAACTACAGGTTCTGGAAACACCATATATTTT. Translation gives CATSRTTGSGNTIYF.

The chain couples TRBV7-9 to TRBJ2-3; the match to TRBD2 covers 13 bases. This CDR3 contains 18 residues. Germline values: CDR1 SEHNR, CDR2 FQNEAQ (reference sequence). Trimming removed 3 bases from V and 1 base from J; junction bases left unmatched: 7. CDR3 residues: CASSFTSGGAGGTDTQYF. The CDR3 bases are TGTGCCAGCAGCTTTACTAGCGGGGGGGCCGGGGGCACAGATACGCAGTATTTT. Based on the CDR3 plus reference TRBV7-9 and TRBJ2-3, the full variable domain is DTGVSQNPRHKITKRGQNVTFRCDPISEHNRLYWYRQTLGQGPEFLTYFQNEAQLEKSRLLSDRFSAERPKGSFSTLEIQRTEQGDSAMYLCASSFTSGGAGGTDTQYFGPGTRLTVL.

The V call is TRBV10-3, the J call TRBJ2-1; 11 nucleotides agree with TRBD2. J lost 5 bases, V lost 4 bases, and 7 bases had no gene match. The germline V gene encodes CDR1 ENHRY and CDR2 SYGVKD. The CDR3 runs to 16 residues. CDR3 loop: CAISATTSGANNEQFF. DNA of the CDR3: TGTGCCATCAGTGCTACGACTAGCGGGGCCAACAATGAGCAGTTCTTC.

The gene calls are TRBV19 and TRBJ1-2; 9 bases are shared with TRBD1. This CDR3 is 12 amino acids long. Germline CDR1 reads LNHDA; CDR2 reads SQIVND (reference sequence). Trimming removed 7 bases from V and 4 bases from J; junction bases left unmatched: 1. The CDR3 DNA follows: TGTGCCAGTAAGGACAGGGGCTATGGCTACACCTTC. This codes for CASKDRGYGYTF. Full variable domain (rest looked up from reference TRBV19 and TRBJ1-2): DGGITQSPKYLFRKEGQNVTLSCEQNLNHDAMYWYRQDPGQGLRLIYYSQIVNDFQKGDIAEGYSVSREKKESFPLTVTSAQKNPTAFYLCASKDRGYGYTFGSGTRLTVV.

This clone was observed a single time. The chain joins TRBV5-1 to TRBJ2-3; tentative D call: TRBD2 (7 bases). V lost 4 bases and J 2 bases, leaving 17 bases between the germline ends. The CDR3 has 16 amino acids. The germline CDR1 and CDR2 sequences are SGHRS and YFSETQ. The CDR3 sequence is CASSRGGGDNTDTQYF. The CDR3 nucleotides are TGCGCCAGCAGCCGAGGGGGGGGAGACAACACAGATACGCAGTATTTT.

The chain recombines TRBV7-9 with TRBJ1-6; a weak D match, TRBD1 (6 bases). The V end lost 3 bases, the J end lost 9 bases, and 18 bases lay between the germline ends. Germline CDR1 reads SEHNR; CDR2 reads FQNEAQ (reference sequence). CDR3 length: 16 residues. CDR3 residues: CASSFAQGNLGSPLHF. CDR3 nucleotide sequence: TGTGCCAGCAGCTTTGCACAGGGTAATCTTGGTTCACCCCTCCACTTT. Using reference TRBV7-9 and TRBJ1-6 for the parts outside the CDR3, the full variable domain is DTGVSQNPRHKITKRGQNVTFRCDPISEHNRLYWYRQTLGQGPEFLTYFQNEAQLEKSRLLSDRFSAERPKGSFSTLEIQRTEQGDSAMYLCASSFAQGNLGSPLHFGNGTRLTVT.

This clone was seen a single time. The CDR3 DNA reads TGTGCCACCCAAGATGGGGGGGTAGAAACTGAAGCTTTCTTT. Its translation is CATQDGGVETEAFF. The chain has TRBV19 and TRBJ1-1, with D possibly matching TRBD1 (5 bases). The CDR3 runs 14 residues. Per germline, CDR1 LNHDA and CDR2 SQIVND (reference sequence). Trimming took 10 bases from V and 5 from J, leaving 20 bases between them.

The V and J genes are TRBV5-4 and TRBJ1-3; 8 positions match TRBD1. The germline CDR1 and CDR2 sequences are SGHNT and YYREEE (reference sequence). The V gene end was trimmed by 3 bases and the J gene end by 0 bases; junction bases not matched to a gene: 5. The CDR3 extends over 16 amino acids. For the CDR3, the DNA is TGTGCCAGCAGCTATGACAGGGGCCGCTCTGGAAACACCATATATTTT. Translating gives CASSYDRGRSGNTIYF.

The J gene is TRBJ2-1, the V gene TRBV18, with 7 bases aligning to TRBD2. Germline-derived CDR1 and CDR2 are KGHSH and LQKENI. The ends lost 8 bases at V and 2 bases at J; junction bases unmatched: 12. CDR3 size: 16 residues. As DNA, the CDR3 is TGTGCCAGCGTCCTCTATTTGGGAGGGACCTACAATGAGCAGTTCTTC. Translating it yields CASVLYLGGTYNEQFF. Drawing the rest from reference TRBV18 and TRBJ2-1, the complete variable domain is NAGVMQNPRHLVRRRGQEARLRCSPMKGHSHVYWYRQLPEEGLKFMVYLQKENIIDESGMPKERFSAEFPKEGPSILRIQQVVRGDSAAYFCASVLYLGGTYNEQFFGPGTRLTVL.

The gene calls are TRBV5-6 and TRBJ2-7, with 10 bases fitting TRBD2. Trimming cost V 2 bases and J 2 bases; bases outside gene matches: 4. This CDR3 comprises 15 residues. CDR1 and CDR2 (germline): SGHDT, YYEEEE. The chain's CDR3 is CASSFWSGRAYEQYV. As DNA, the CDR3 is TGTGCCAGCAGCTTTTGGAGCGGGAGGGCCTACGAGCAGTACGTC.